This T cell receptor (beta chain) was retrieved from a study of blood T cell repertoires in COVID-19. Study information: Sites across the United States, Italy and Spain contributed samples from acute and convalescent COVID-19. In each case, the material was cDNA or gDNA derived from T cells, B-cell-depleted T cells, or PBMCs.

The CDR3 is 13 amino acids. Trimming took 3 bases from V and 1 from J, leaving 6 bases between them. CDR1 is SEHNR, CDR2 FQNEAQ, per germline (reference sequence). In the study's own analysis: The assay estimated nucleated cells by amplifying reference gene primers. Clones were read by immunoSEQ multiplex PCR, and TCRdb kept only the in-frame ones, dropping some. That table is the source of V, J and clone size, and D and trimming were worked out from the DNA. The data contain more than 150,000 clones, 87% of them singletons. Sample: peripheral blood. This TCR was sampled from a woman younger than 30 who had recovered from COVID-19. The chain is built from TRBV7-9 and TRBJ2-5, with a tentative D call TRBD1 (5 bases). The chain's CDR3 is CASSFDSQETQYF. The CDR3, as DNA: TGTGCCAGCAGCTTTGACAGCCAAGAGACCCAGTACTTC. The full variable domain, in which reference TRBV7-9 and TRBJ2-5 provide the parts outside the CDR3, is DTGVSQNPRHKITKRGQNVTFRCDPISEHNRLYWYRQTLGQGPEFLTYFQNEAQLEKSRLLSDRFSAERPKGSFSTLEIQRTEQGDSAMYLCASSFDSQETQYFGPGTRLLVL.